One sample yielded the 17 T cell receptor beta chains listed below, sequenced in a study of OX40 agonist ivuxolimab in advanced cancers. Sequencing used immunoSEQ multiplex PCR; TCRdb keeps in-frame clones, though not all of them. This sample has roughly 50,000 clones, with 87% found just once. This specimen was CD4+ or CD8+ T cells sorted from blood, taken in a trial of the OX40 agonist ivuxolimab. The receptors shown here come from an adult with an advanced solid tumor such as melanoma, head and neck, liver or kidney cancer.

The chain combines TRBV4-2 with TRBJ1-1; possible D gene TRBD1, 5 bases. The CDR3 is made up of 15 amino acids. Trimming pared 1 base from V and 2 bases from J, leaving 11 bases between. Germline V gene sequence: CDR1 LGHNA, CDR2 YNFKEQ. In nucleotides, the CDR3 is TGTGCCAGCAGCCAAGCCTCGACAGCTAACACTGAAGCTTTCTTT. Its protein is CASSQASTANTEAFF.

Within the sample, this clone is medium-sized (0.01 to 0.1%). The CDR3 DNA sequence: TGTGCCAGCAGCTTAACAGGGGGCAATCAGCCCCAGCATTTT. Amino acid sequence: CASSLTGGNQPQHF. This chain uses TRBV7-9 with TRBJ1-5, with TRBD1 matching over 7 bases. This CDR3 is 14 amino acids long. Germline values: CDR1 SEHNR, CDR2 FQNEAQ (reference sequence). V lost 2 bases and J lost 2; bases outside the gene matches: 0.

V gene TRBV11-2 combines with J gene TRBJ2-7, with 10 bases lining up with TRBD1. V trimming: 0 bases; J trimming: 0 bases; junction bases outside the gene matches: 2. The germline V gene has CDR1 SGHAT and CDR2 FQNNGV. The CDR3 covers 16 residues. The CDR3 reads CASSLEGQGSSYEQYF. CDR3 sequence (DNA): TGTGCCAGCAGCTTAGAGGGACAGGGGAGCTCCTACGAGCAGTACTTC.

Only a few counts were recorded for this clone. This chain connects TRBV7-3 to TRBJ2-7; tentatively, D is TRBD1 (7 bases). The V gene's germline CDR1 is SGHTA and CDR2 FQGTGA. The V gene lost 3 bases and the J gene lost 4 bases, with 16 bases spanning the gap. CDR3 length: 15 residues. CDR3 bases: TGTGCCAGCAGCTTTTATGGAGGGGGCATATACGAGCAGTACTTC. This sequence encodes CASSFYGGGIYEQYF.

This chain links TRBV5-4 with TRBJ1-1; D gene unclear. Per the germline V gene, CDR1 is SGHNT and CDR2 is YYREEE (reference sequence). The CDR3 spans 14 residues. V was trimmed by 3 bases and J by 1 base, leaving 10 bases between them. For the CDR3, the DNA is TGTGCCAGCAGCTCTTTATCAAGGAACACTGAAGCTTTCTTT. Protein: CASSSLSRNTEAFF.

J is TRBJ2-1 and V is TRBV4-3; D gene ambiguous. Germline V CDR1 and CDR2: LGHNA, YSLEER. V lost 1 base and J lost 12, with 13 bases in between. The CDR3 contains 13 residues. The CDR3 loop is CASSQGELLGQFF. DNA for the CDR3: TGCGCCAGCAGCCAAGGTGAACTCCTGGGGCAGTTCTTC.

The rearrangement joins TRBV5-1 to TRBJ1-1; D not resolved. The V end was cut by 0 bases, the J end by 7 bases, with 7 bases between. The CDR3 runs to 12 residues. Germline V gives CDR1 SGHRS, CDR2 YFSETQ. The CDR3 region is CASSLGHLEAFF. The CDR3 region has the DNA TGCGCCAGCAGCTTGGGTCACCTTGAAGCTTTCTTT.

The rearrangement joins TRBV5-6 to TRBJ2-7, with TRBD1 identical over 11 bases. Germline V CDR1 and CDR2: SGHDT, YYEEEE. V lost 4 bases to trimming and J lost 2 bases; unmatched junction nucleotides: 2. The CDR3 loop spans 14 amino acids. The CDR3 DNA follows: TGTGCCAGCAGCGCGGGACAGGGGGCCTACGAGCAGTACTTC. Protein sequence: CASSAGQGAYEQYF.

The genes are TRBV9 and TRBJ1-2; D not resolved. The CDR3 is 15 amino acids. V lost 4 bases and J lost 5, with 18 bases in between. Germline V gene sequence: CDR1 SGDLS, CDR2 YYNGEE. CDR3 amino acids: CASSPTGGLRYGYTF. For the CDR3, the DNA is TGTGCCAGCAGCCCCACGGGAGGACTAAGATATGGCTACACCTTC.

The chain uses TRBV6-6 and TRBJ1-5; 7 bases match TRBD1. Germline CDR1 MNHNY, CDR2 SVGAGI (reference sequence). With 4 bases clipped from V and 6 bases from J, the junction kept 6 bases outside the gene matches. The CDR3 runs to 14 residues. The CDR3 sequence: CASSWDRRGQPQHF. Written as DNA, the CDR3 is TGTGCCAGCAGTTGGGACAGACGGGGTCAGCCCCAGCATTTT.

This clone was found once. V gene TRBV7-8 combines with J gene TRBJ2-5; no definite D call. The better agreement between TRBJ2-7 and the DNA end casts doubt on the J call. This CDR3 comprises 14 residues. The V gene's germline CDR1 is SGHVS and CDR2 FQNEAQ. The CDR3 protein is CASSLEAPQAEQYF. The CDR3 DNA sequence: TGTGCCAGCAGCTTAGAGGCCCCCCAGGCCGAGCAGTACTTC.

The chain combines TRBV7-6 with TRBJ2-7; 11 bases agree with TRBD1. The CDR3 contains 16 residues. Per the germline V gene, CDR1 is SGHVS and CDR2 is FNYEAQ. V trimming: 4 bases; J trimming: 1 base; junction bases outside the gene matches: 6. The CDR3 coding sequence is TGTGCCAGCAGCTGGGAGGGACAGGGGGTTTCCTACGAGCAGTACTTC. It specifies CASSWEGQGVSYEQYF.

There are a few counts of this clone. The chain has TRBV7-9 and TRBJ1-2; D unclear. Germline CDR1 SEHNR, CDR2 FQNEAQ (reference sequence). The CDR3 extends over 12 amino acids. Trimming removed 8 bases at V and 6 bases at J, with 13 bases between. CDR3 residues: CASGPGSNGYTF. CDR3 nucleotides: TGTGCCAGCGGTCCCGGTAGTAATGGCTACACCTTC.

V usage is TRBV5-6 and J usage is TRBJ2-1, with 8 bases identical to TRBD2. The CDR3 is made up of 17 amino acids. The V segment lost 0 bases and the J segment 2 bases; nucleotides outside the gene matches: 7. The germline CDR1 and CDR2 sequences are SGHDT and YYEEEE. The CDR3 DNA is TGTGCCAGCAGCTTGGCGGGTAGCGGGGCTCCCTACAATGAGCAGTTCTTC. It encodes CASSLAGSGAPYNEQFF.

The V and J genes are TRBV19 and TRBJ1-1; no firm D call. Trimming stripped 10 bases from V and 6 bases from J, with 9 bases between. Germline-derived CDR1 and CDR2 are LNHDA and SQIVND (reference sequence). This CDR3 is built from 10 residues. In DNA, the CDR3 is TGTGCCACCTCGCTCGCTGAAGCTTTCTTT. It encodes CATSLAEAFF.

The chain has TRBV19 and TRBJ1-3, with 11 bases identical to TRBD1. This CDR3 comprises 18 residues. From germline, CDR1 is LNHDA and CDR2 SQIVND (reference sequence). The V and J ends lost 5 bases and 4 bases, in that order; junction bases with no gene match: 13. CDR3 bases: TGTGCCAGTAGTCCCCGGACAGGGGGCTATGATGGCGGAAACACCATATATTTT. Encoded protein: CASSPRTGGYDGGNTIYF.

This chain uses TRBV4-1 with TRBJ2-7; tentative D call: TRBD1 (6 bases). Germline values: CDR1 MGHRA, CDR2 YSYEKL. CDR3 length: 14 residues. V dropped 2 bases and J dropped 3 bases, with 11 bases sitting between them. Written as DNA, the CDR3 is TGCGCCAGCAGCCAAACGACAGGCGACTACGAGCAGTACTTC. This gives the protein CASSQTTGDYEQYF.